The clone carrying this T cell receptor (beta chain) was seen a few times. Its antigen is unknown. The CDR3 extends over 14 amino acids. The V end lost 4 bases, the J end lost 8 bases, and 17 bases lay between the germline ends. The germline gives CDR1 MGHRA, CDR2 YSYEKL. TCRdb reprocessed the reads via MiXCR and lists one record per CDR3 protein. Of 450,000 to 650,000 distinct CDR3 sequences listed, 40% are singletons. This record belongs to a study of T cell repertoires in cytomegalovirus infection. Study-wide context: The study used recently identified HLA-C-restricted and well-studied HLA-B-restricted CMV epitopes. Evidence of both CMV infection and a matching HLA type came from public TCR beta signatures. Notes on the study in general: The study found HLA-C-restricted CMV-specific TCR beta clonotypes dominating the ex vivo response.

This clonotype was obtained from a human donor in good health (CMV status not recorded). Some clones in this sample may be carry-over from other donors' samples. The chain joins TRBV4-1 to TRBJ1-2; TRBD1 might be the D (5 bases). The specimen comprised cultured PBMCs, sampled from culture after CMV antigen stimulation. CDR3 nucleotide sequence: TGCGCCAGCAGCCGGATGGTAGGGGTATGGGGCTACACCTTC. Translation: CASSRMVGVWGYTF.